These 24 T cell receptor beta chains came from one sample sequenced in a study of blood T cell repertoires in COVID-19. Profiled with immunoSEQ multiplex PCR; TCRdb holds only in-frame clones, not every one. The table lists roughly 49,000 clones, 84% of them singletons. The sequenced sample was peripheral blood. Receptor source: a man between 45 and 60 years old with acute or convalescent COVID-19.

The rearrangement joins TRBV19 to TRBJ2-5, with TRBD1 matching 7 bases. This CDR3 has 14 amino acids. Losses at the gene ends were 3 bases for V and 2 bases for J; bases not matched to a gene: 3. CDR1 and CDR2 from the germline V gene are LNHDA and SQIVND (reference sequence). CDR3 bases: TGTGCCAGTAGTATGCGGACAGGTCAAGAGACCCAGTACTTC. Protein sequence: CASSMRTGQETQYF.

The chain has TRBV5-4 and TRBJ2-7, with TRBD1 identical over 8 bases. CDR3 length: 14 amino acids. From germline, CDR1 is SGHNT and CDR2 YYREEE (reference sequence). The junction had 10 bases not matched to a gene; V was cut back by 5 bases and J by 6 bases. The CDR3, as DNA: TGTGCCAGCAGGCGAGACAGGGGATCTCTCGAGCAGTACTTC. This sequence encodes CASRRDRGSLEQYF.

This clone was detected once. This rearrangement joins TRBV6-5 to TRBJ1-5; 7 positions agree with TRBD1. Germline V gene sequence: CDR1 MNHEY, CDR2 SVGAGI. The CDR3 contains 11 residues. J was trimmed by 11 bases and V by 8 bases; bases with no gene match: 6. CDR3 DNA: TGTGCCAGCTCCCGGGACAGCACCCAGCATTTT. It codes for CASSRDSTQHF.

The chain carries TRBV28 and TRBJ1-5; maybe TRBD1 (5 bases). Trimming shortened V by 6 bases and J by 7 bases, and 19 bases separated the two germline ends. The V gene's germline CDR1 is MDHEN and CDR2 SYDVKM. The CDR3 sequence is 15 residues long. In DNA, the CDR3 is TGTGCCAGCAGAAGATCTCTTCAGGGTGGCCAGCCCCAGCATTTT. Protein product: CASRRSLQGGQPQHF.

V and J are TRBV11-2 and TRBJ1-4, with D uncertain. CDR1 and CDR2 (germline): SGHAT, FQNNGV. The CDR3 spans 15 residues. V was shortened by 5 bases and J by 7 bases, with 17 bases between the two germline ends. The CDR3 here is CASSPNQLTGEKLFF. CDR3 nucleotide sequence: TGTGCCAGCAGCCCCAACCAACTAACCGGTGAAAAACTGTTTTTT.

The chain has TRBV20-1 and TRBJ2-3; TRBD2 matches at 7 bases. With 3 bases clipped from V and 6 bases from J, the junction kept 0 bases outside the gene matches. CDR3 length: 11 residues. Germline V gene sequence: CDR1 DFQATT, CDR2 SNEGSKA (reference sequence). As DNA, the CDR3 is TGCAGTGCTAGGCGGGGGGATACGCAGTATTTT. Translating gives CSARRGDTQYF.

The chain is built from TRBV7-9 and TRBJ2-7; maybe TRBD2 (6 bases). The V end lost 5 bases, the J end lost 0 bases, and 14 bases lay between the germline ends. There are 15 residues in the CDR3. The germline gives CDR1 SEHNR, CDR2 FQNEAQ (reference sequence). The CDR3 bases are TGTGCCAGCAGCATTCGGGGGAAAAGCTCCTACGAGCAGTACTTC. It yields the protein CASSIRGKSSYEQYF. Full variable domain (remainder filled in from reference TRBV7-9 and TRBJ2-7): DTGVSQNPRHKITKRGQNVTFRCDPISEHNRLYWYRQTLGQGPEFLTYFQNEAQLEKSRLLSDRFSAERPKGSFSTLEIQRTEQGDSAMYLCASSIRGKSSYEQYFGPGTRLTVT.

The CDR3 spells CASSRGTGRALAKNIQYF. Written as DNA, the CDR3 is TGTGCCAGCTCACGAGGGACAGGTCGTGCCCTAGCCAAAAACATTCAGTACTTC. V is TRBV18 and J is TRBJ2-4, with TRBD1 identical over 8 bases. In germline, CDR1 is KGHSH, CDR2 LQKENI. With 4 bases clipped from V and 0 bases from J, the junction kept 11 bases outside the gene matches. The CDR3 sequence is 18 residues long.

The chain links TRBV10-1 to TRBJ1-2; 8 bases map to TRBD1. Germline loops: CDR1 WNHNN, CDR2 SYGVQD (reference sequence). There are 13 residues in the CDR3. Losses at the gene ends were 3 bases for V and 14 bases for J; bases not matched to a gene: 11. The CDR3 here is CASSDLRTGLHTF. The CDR3, as DNA: TGCGCCAGCAGTGACCTACGGACAGGGTTGCATACCTTC.

The chain carries TRBV19 and TRBJ1-5; 8 positions agree with TRBD1. Germline V CDR1 and CDR2: LNHDA, SQIVND (reference sequence). The CDR3 totals 15 residues. The V segment lost 6 bases and the J segment 7 bases; nucleotides outside the gene matches: 11. The CDR3 loop is CASSRGQGGIQPQHF. CDR3 in DNA: TGTGCCAGTAGCAGAGGACAGGGAGGAATACAGCCCCAGCATTTT.

Only one count was recorded for this clone. This sequence joins TRBV10-3 and TRBJ2-2; 13 nucleotides agree with TRBD2. V lost 4 bases, J lost 4 bases, and 15 bases stayed unmatched. The germline CDR1 and CDR2 sequences are ENHRY and SYGVKD. The CDR3 covers 20 residues. The CDR3: CAISGAGGLAGVTGTGELFF. The CDR3 DNA follows: TGTGCCATCAGTGGGGCTGGCGGACTAGCGGGAGTCACAGGCACCGGGGAGCTGTTTTTT.

The chain couples TRBV7-2 to TRBJ2-3, with D possibly being TRBD2 (6 bases). The V and J ends lost 1 base and 7 bases respectively, with 15 bases between them. This CDR3 contains 15 residues. CDR1 is SGHTA and CDR2 is FQGNSA in the germline V gene. CDR3 in amino acids: CASSLEEGKRYTQYF. The CDR3 DNA is TGTGCCAGCAGCTTAGAGGAGGGAAAGCGATATACGCAGTATTTT.

The V and J genes are TRBV9 and TRBJ2-1; 11 bases map to TRBD2. Germline CDR1 SGDLS, CDR2 YYNGEE. The CDR3 consists of 17 residues. Trimming at V came to 3 bases and at J to 1 base, leaving 6 bases not matched to a gene. CDR3 sequence (DNA): TGTGCCAGCAGCGAGCCGTTAGCGGGAGGGTCCTACAATGAGCAGTTCTTC. It is translated as CASSEPLAGGSYNEQFF.

This chain links TRBV6-5 with TRBJ2-7, with D tentatively TRBD2 (6 bases). The CDR3 length is 15 residues. CDR1 and CDR2 (germline): MNHEY, SVGAGI. Between the trimmed V and J ends, which lost 9 bases and 1 base, there was a span of 19 bases. DNA of the CDR3: TGTGCCAGTGGACTACAGGTGGAGGGTTCCTACGAGCAGTACTTC. Its protein product is CASGLQVEGSYEQYF.

This clone showed up just a few times. The V gene is TRBV19, the J gene TRBJ1-2, with D possibly matching TRBD1 (5 bases). V shed 3 bases and J shed 0 bases, with 5 bases lying between them. The CDR3 is 13 residues long. Germline values: CDR1 LNHDA, CDR2 SQIVND (reference sequence). The CDR3 protein is CASSMTANYGYTF. CDR3 DNA: TGTGCCAGTAGTATGACAGCTAACTATGGCTACACCTTC.

The rearrangement links TRBV7-9 to TRBJ2-2, with D maybe TRBD2 (6 bases). In germline, CDR1 is SEHNR, CDR2 FQNEAQ (reference sequence). CDR3 length: 14 amino acids. V lost 4 bases, J lost 4 bases, and 10 bases lay in between. DNA of the CDR3: TGTGCCAGCAGCTCTGCGGGACGCACCGGGGAGCTGTTTTTT. It translates to CASSSAGRTGELFF.

The V call is TRBV7-6, the J call TRBJ2-1; TRBD2 matches 7 bases. Germline V gene lookup returns CDR1 SGHVS and CDR2 FNYEAQ. Unmatched junction bases numbered 6, after V lost 0 bases and J lost 1 base. The CDR3 has 17 residues. The CDR3 protein is CASSLAHGGGSYNEQFF. The CDR3 nucleotides are TGTGCCAGCAGCTTAGCCCATGGGGGGGGGTCCTACAATGAGCAGTTCTTC.

This clone was found a few times. The V call is TRBV11-2, the J call TRBJ2-7; D might be TRBD2 (6 bases). The germline V gene encodes CDR1 SGHAT and CDR2 FQNNGV. The length of the CDR3 is 15 residues. V shed 2 bases and J shed 2 bases, with 13 bases lying between them. The CDR3 DNA is TGTGCCAGCAGCTTAAAATCTAGCGAGACCTACGAGCAGTACTTC. Amino acid sequence: CASSLKSSETYEQYF. The entire variable domain, with the rest obtained from reference TRBV11-2 and TRBJ2-7, is as follows: EAGVAQSPRYKIIEKRQSVAFWCNPISGHATLYWYQQILGQGPKLLIQFQNNGVVDDSQLPKDRFSAERLKGVDSTLKIQPAKLEDSAVYLCASSLKSSETYEQYFGPGTRLTVT.

The chain combines TRBV15 with TRBJ1-4; D unclear. Germline loops: CDR1 LNHNV, CDR2 YYDKDF (reference sequence). V lost 3 bases to trimming and J lost 6 bases, with 17 bases between them. The CDR3 runs 16 residues. The CDR3 spells CATSRSFTGVDEKLFF. Written as DNA, the CDR3 is TGTGCCACCAGCAGGAGCTTTACCGGGGTAGATGAAAAACTGTTTTTT.

Only one count was recorded for this clone. The rearrangement joins TRBV11-3 to TRBJ1-5, with TRBD1 identical over 7 bases. The trim removed 5 bases at V and 2 bases at J, leaving 9 bases unmatched. This CDR3 has 16 amino acids. The germline V gene has CDR1 SGHNT and CDR2 YENEEA. The CDR3 DNA reads TGTGCCAGCAGCACCAGGCGACAGGGCGGCAATCAGCCCCAGCATTTT. This encodes CASSTRRQGGNQPQHF.

The chain is built from TRBV29-1 and TRBJ2-3; D perhaps matches TRBD1 (6 bases). Germline V gives CDR1 SQVTM, CDR2 ANQGSEA. The CDR3 length is 18 residues. Trimming took 0 bases from V and 4 from J, leaving 23 bases between them. CDR3 protein: CSVEDQFKGVKVPDTQYF. The CDR3 DNA sequence: TGCAGCGTTGAAGATCAGTTTAAGGGGGTCAAAGTCCCAGATACGCAGTATTTT.

The genes are TRBV19 and TRBJ2-1, with 7 positions matching TRBD2. V lost 4 bases and J lost 2; bases outside the gene matches: 5. There are 15 residues in the CDR3. Germline V gene data show CDR1 as LNHDA and CDR2 as SQIVND (reference sequence). The CDR3 region has the DNA TGTGCCAGTAGTAAGACTAGCCTGACCTACAATGAGCAGTTCTTC. Its protein is CASSKTSLTYNEQFF.

The chain links TRBV7-2 to TRBJ2-3; D might be TRBD2 (7 bases). Trimming took 1 base from V and 6 from J, leaving 11 bases between them. This CDR3 has 14 amino acids. Germline-derived CDR1 and CDR2 are SGHTA and FQGNSA. CDR3: CASSLVGGADTQYF. CDR3 sequence (DNA): TGTGCCAGCAGCTTAGTGGGGGGGGCGGATACGCAGTATTTT.

The chain employs TRBV28 and TRBJ1-2; no clear D. V lost 7 bases, J lost 0 bases, and 15 bases lay in between. The CDR3 contains 15 residues. The germline V gene encodes CDR1 MDHEN and CDR2 SYDVKM. The CDR3 DNA is TGTGCCAGCAAAAAATCAGGAGGAACTAACTATGGCTACACCTTC. Amino acid sequence: CASKKSGGTNYGYTF.